Following are 7 T cell receptor beta chains from one sample sequenced in a study of OX40 agonist ivuxolimab in advanced cancers. The method was immunoSEQ multiplex PCR; TCRdb's version includes in-frame clones alone and lacks a portion of them. The profile shows about 40,000 clones, 70% to 90% of them singletons. Sequencing used CD4+ or CD8+ T cells sorted from blood, obtained in a trial of the OX40 agonist ivuxolimab. The receptor set was obtained from an adult with an advanced solid tumor such as melanoma, head and neck, liver or kidney cancer.

This rearrangement joins TRBV19 to TRBJ2-7; 8 bases line up with TRBD2. J gave up 2 bases and V 3 bases, and 0 bases lay outside the gene matches. This CDR3 spans 13 amino acids. Germline V gene sequence: CDR1 LNHDA, CDR2 SQIVND (reference sequence). The CDR3 bases are TGTGCCAGTAGTATGGGACTAGCCTACGAGCAGTACTTC. This encodes CASSMGLAYEQYF.

The CDR3 nucleotides are TGTGCCAGCAGCTCAGAACCCGGGGCCGGAGCCCCCGAGCAGTACTTC. Translated, it gives CASSSEPGAGAPEQYF. The chain combines TRBV7-9 with TRBJ2-7; D possibly uses TRBD1 or TRBD2 (5 bases each). The CDR3 runs to 16 residues. Germline CDR1 reads SEHNR; CDR2 reads FQNEAQ (reference sequence). Trimming pared 4 bases from V and 6 bases from J, leaving 22 bases between.

This rearrangement joins TRBV28 to TRBJ2-1, with TRBD2 identical over 13 bases. This CDR3 has 15 residues. Trimming cost V 3 bases and J 4 bases; bases outside gene matches: 0. Per germline, CDR1 MDHEN and CDR2 SYDVKM. CDR3 DNA sequence: TGTGCCAGCAGTTTGGGACTAGCGGGGTACAATGAGCAGTTCTTC. Translated, it gives CASSLGLAGYNEQFF.

V and J are TRBV19 and TRBJ2-1, with D possibly called TRBD1 or TRBD2 (5 bases each). The V end lost 5 bases, the J end lost 2 bases, and 13 bases lay between the germline ends. Germline assignment: CDR1 LNHDA and CDR2 SQIVND (reference sequence). The CDR3 sequence is 15 residues long. The chain's CDR3 is CASSVWSGPYNEQFF. CDR3 coding DNA: TGTGCCAGTAGTGTCTGGTCGGGACCCTACAATGAGCAGTTCTTC.

The V gene is TRBV7-9, the J gene TRBJ2-2, with 8 bases that match TRBD2. J was trimmed by 3 bases and V by 5 bases; bases with no gene match: 11. Germline CDR1 is SEHNR and CDR2 is FQNEAQ (reference sequence). The CDR3 runs to 17 residues. The CDR3 coding sequence is TGTGCCAGCAGCCCCGGAGGAGCGGGAGAGTACACCGGGGAGCTGTTTTTT. It specifies CASSPGGAGEYTGELFF. The full variable domain, rest sourced from reference TRBV7-9 and TRBJ2-2, is DTGVSQNPRHKITKRGQNVTFRCDPISEHNRLYWYRQTLGQGPEFLTYFQNEAQLEKSRLLSDRFSAERPKGSFSTLEIQRTEQGDSAMYLCASSPGGAGEYTGELFFGEGSRLTVL.

The CDR3 spells CASSALAGAREQYF. CDR3 DNA: TGTGCCAGCAGCGCGCTAGCGGGAGCTCGAGAGCAGTACTTC. This sequence joins TRBV13 and TRBJ2-7; 10 bases are shared with TRBD2. CDR1 PRHDT and CDR2 FYEKMQ come from the germline V gene (reference sequence). Trimming cost V 5 bases and J 7 bases; bases outside gene matches: 8. CDR3 size: 14 residues.

This chain uses TRBV2 with TRBJ2-7, with D uncertain. This CDR3 region has 14 residues. V shed 3 bases and J shed 2 bases, with 11 bases lying between them. Germline-derived CDR1 and CDR2 are SNHLY and FYNNEI. The CDR3 loop reads CASSEDWNTYEQYF. CDR3 coding DNA: TGTGCCAGCAGTGAGGATTGGAACACCTACGAGCAGTACTTC.